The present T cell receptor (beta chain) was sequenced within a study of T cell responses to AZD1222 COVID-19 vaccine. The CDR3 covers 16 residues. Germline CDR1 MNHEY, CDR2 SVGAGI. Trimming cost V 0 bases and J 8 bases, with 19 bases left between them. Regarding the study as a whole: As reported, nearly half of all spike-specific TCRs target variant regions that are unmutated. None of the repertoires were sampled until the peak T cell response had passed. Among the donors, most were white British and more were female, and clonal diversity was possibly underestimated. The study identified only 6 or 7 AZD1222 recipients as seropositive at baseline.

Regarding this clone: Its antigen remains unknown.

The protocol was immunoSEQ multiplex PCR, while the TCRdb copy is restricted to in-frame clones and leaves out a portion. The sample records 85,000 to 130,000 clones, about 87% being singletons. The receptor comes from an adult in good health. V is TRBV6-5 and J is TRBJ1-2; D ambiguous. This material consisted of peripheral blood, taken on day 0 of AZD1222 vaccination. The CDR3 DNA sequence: TGTGCCAGCAGTTACTCGACTGGTTTCGGCTATCAGGGCTACACCTTC. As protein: CASSYSTGFGYQGYTF.